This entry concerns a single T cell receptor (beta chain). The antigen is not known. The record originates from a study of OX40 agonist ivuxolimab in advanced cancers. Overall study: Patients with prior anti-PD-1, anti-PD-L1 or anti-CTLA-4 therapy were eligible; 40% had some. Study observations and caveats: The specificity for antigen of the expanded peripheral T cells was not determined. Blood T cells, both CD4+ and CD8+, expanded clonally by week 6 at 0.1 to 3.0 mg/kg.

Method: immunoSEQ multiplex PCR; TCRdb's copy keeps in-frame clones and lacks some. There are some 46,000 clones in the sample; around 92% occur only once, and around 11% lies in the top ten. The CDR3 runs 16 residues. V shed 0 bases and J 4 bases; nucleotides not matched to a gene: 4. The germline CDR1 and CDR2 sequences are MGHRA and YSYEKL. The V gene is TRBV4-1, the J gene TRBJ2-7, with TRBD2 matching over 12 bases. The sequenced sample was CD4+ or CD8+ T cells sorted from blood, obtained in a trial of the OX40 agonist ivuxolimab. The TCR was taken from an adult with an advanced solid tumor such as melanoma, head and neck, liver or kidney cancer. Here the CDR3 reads CASSQELAGGRYEQYF. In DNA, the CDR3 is TGCGCCAGCAGCCAAGAACTAGCGGGAGGCAGATACGAGCAGTACTTC.